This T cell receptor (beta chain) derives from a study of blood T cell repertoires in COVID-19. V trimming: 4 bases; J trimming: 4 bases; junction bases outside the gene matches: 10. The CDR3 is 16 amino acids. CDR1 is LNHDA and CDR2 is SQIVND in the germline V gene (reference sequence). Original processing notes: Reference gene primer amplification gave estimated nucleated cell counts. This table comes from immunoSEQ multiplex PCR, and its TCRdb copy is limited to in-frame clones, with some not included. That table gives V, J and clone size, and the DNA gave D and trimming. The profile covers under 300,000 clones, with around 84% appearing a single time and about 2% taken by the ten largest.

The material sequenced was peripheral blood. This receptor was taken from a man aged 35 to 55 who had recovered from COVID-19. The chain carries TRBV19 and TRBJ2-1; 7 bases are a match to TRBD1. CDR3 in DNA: TGTGCCAGTAGTACTAACCGGGACAGTCGTTACAATGAGCAGTTCTTC. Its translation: CASSTNRDSRYNEQFF.